This T cell receptor beta chain came from a study of neurological immune-mediated disorders. This clonotype was recorded many times. Its cognate antigen is unknown. The CDR3 is made up of 15 amino acids. V lost 7 bases to trimming and J lost 7 bases, with 17 bases between them. From germline, CDR1 is SGHTA and CDR2 FQGNSA. The cDNA was synthesized by 5'RACE incorporating 10-nucleotide random UMIs. One entry per CDR3 protein, called by TCRdb with MiXCR from the 5' RACE reads. Of more than 25,000 distinct CDR3 sequences listed, around an eighth are singletons. Findings and limits, study-wide: Among expanded clones, no CDR3 amino acid sequences were shared across subjects, a pattern suggesting private repertoires in all groups.

The V gene is TRBV7-2, the J gene TRBJ1-6; D not resolved. The receptor was derived from a woman in her sixties or seventies in good health. Sequenced material: PBMCs. The CDR3 is CASTPVLLKNSPLHF. CDR3 sequence (DNA): TGTGCCAGCACCCCGGTTCTACTTAAAAATTCACCCCTCCACTTT.